Sequencing of this T cell receptor beta chain was carried out in a study of blood T cell repertoires in COVID-19. As for the study in general: PBMCs, B-cell-depleted T cells, or T cells provided the cDNA or gDNA that made up the material.

Sequenced by immunoSEQ multiplex PCR; TCRdb stores in-frame clones only, minus some. The data show 210,000 or so clones, approximately 87% seen once. Germline assignment: CDR1 MNHEY and CDR2 SVGAGI. V was clipped by 4 bases and J by 4 bases; unmatched bases: 6. The CDR3 runs to 15 residues. Sequenced input: PBMCs or T cells enriched from blood (not recorded which). The genes are TRBV6-5 and TRBJ1-5; 8 nucleotides agree with TRBD1. This clonotype originated in a woman aged 45-65 years in a cohort exposed to, infected with or recovered from COVID-19 (not recorded which). DNA of the CDR3: TGTGCCAGCAGTTTGCGGACAGGGATTAATCAGCCCCAGCATTTT. Its protein is CASSLRTGINQPQHF.